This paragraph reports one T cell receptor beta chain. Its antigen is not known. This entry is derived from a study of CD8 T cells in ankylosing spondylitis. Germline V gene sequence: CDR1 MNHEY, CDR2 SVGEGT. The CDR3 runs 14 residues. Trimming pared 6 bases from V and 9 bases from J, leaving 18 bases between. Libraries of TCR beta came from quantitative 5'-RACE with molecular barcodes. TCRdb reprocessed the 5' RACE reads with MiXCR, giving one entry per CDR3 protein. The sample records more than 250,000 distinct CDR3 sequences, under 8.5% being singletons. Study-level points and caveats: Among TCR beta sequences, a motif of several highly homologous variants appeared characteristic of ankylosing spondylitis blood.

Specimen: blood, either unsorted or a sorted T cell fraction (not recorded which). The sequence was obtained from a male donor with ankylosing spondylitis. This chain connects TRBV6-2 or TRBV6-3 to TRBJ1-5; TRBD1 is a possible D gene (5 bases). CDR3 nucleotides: TGTGCCAGCAGACTCGACCGCGGGGCAGGGCCCCAGCATTTT. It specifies CASRLDRGAGPQHF.